The entry below gives a single T cell receptor beta chain sequence along with its context. This CDR3 has 16 amino acids. J lost 4 bases, V lost 2 bases, and 7 bases had no gene match. Germline assignment: CDR1 LNHDA and CDR2 SQIVND (reference sequence). This sample is part of a study of blood T cell repertoires in COVID-19. Background on the study: PBMCs, B-cell-depleted T cells, or T cells provided the cDNA or gDNA that made up the material.

Only in-frame clones appear in the TCRdb table, and some are missing; sequencing was by immunoSEQ multiplex PCR. Of 250,000 or so clones in the sample, 88% were seen once. Sequenced sample: peripheral blood. The TCR originated in a woman aged 60 to 75 with acute or convalescent COVID-19. The rearrangement uses TRBV19 and TRBJ1-5; 8 positions match TRBD1. CDR3 nucleotide sequence: TGTGCCAGTAGTATATTGAACAGGGGGGCAAATCAGCCCCAGCATTTT. Protein sequence: CASSILNRGANQPQHF.